This T cell receptor beta chain was obtained from a study of Ad26.COV2.S vaccination and SARS-CoV-2 variants. In the study overall: Doses of Ad26.COV2.S were injected into muscle once or twice, 56 days apart. Study observations and caveats: Spike-specific TCR breadth ran higher among vaccine recipients than placebo recipients.

Described treatment: some 19 received Ad26.COV2.S at low or high dose, single or two shots; 5 received placebo; per-sample allocation not given. Collection of samples fell on day 63 after the first vaccine or placebo injection. Based in Boston, the donor was an adult of 18-55 years. Data came from immunoSEQ multiplex PCR; TCRdb stores just in-frame clones and leaves some out. The top ten hold 3% to 4% of the sample, which has more than 250,000 clones, about 87% seen once. Looked up from germline, CDR1 is SGHTA and CDR2 is FQGNSA. The CDR3 is 14 amino acids. The germline V and J ends were trimmed by 3 bases and 6 bases, with 15 bases remaining between them. The table lists this clone with many counts. Its antigen is unknown. Different DNA sequences within this sample yield the same CDR3.

The receptor was derived from a person aged 18-60 years who received the Ad26.COV2.S COVID-19 vaccine or a placebo. The specimen was peripheral blood, collected in a trial of Ad26.COV2.S vaccine versus placebo. The rearrangement uses TRBV7-2 and TRBJ2-7, with D tentatively TRBD2 (7 bases). CDR3 DNA sequence: TGTGCCAGCAGCTTGGGCGGGGGCCCCTCCGAGCAGTACTTC. Its protein is CASSLGGGPSEQYF.